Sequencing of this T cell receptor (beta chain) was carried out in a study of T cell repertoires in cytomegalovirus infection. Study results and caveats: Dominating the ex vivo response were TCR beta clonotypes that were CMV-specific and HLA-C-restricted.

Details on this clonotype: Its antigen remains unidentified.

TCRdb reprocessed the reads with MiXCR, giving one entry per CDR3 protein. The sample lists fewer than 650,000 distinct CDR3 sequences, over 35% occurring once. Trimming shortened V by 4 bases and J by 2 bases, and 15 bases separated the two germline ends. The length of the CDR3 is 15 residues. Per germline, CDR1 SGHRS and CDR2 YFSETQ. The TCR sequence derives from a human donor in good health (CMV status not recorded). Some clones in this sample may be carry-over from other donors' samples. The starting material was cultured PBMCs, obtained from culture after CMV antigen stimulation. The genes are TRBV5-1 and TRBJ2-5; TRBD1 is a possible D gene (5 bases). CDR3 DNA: TGCGCCAGCAGCCTGGGGTTCGACAGTCAAGAGACCCAGTACTTC. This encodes CASSLGFDSQETQYF.